Presented here are 20 T cell receptor beta chains from one specimen sequenced in a study of blood T cell repertoires in COVID-19. Some clones are missing from TCRdb's copy, which holds only in-frame ones; the method was immunoSEQ multiplex PCR. This sample has about 240,000 clones, with roughly 86% found just once. Specimen: peripheral blood. Receptor source: a woman aged 50 to 60 with COVID-19, enrolled during active disease.

The chain links TRBV3-1 (or the pseudogene TRBV3-2) to TRBJ1-4, with D maybe TRBD1 (6 bases). Germline lookup yields CDR1 LGHDT and CDR2 YNNKEL (reference sequence). The length of the CDR3 is 17 residues. The V gene lost 2 bases and the J gene lost 2 bases, with 15 bases spanning the gap. CDR3 region: CASSQSNRAGTNEKLFF. CDR3 nucleotides: TGTGCCAGCAGCCAAAGCAACAGGGCGGGCACTAATGAAAAACTGTTTTTT.

V and J are TRBV7-9 and TRBJ2-7, with 8 bases matching TRBD1. J was trimmed by 2 bases and V by 4 bases; bases with no gene match: 10. The CDR3 spans 16 residues. Germline V gives CDR1 SEHNR, CDR2 FQNEAQ (reference sequence). CDR3 sequence reads: CASSSSDRGQAYEQYF. In nucleotides, the CDR3 is TGTGCCAGCAGCTCATCAGACAGGGGACAGGCCTACGAGCAGTACTTC.

The chain uses TRBV6-4 and TRBJ2-3, with D possibly being TRBD2 (5 bases). The V gene lost 0 bases and the J gene lost 7 bases, with 14 bases spanning the gap. CDR3 size: 15 residues. Germline assignment: CDR1 MRHNA and CDR2 SNTAGT. This chain's CDR3 is CASSDSEREKNTQYF. CDR3 DNA sequence: TGTGCCAGCAGTGACTCGGAAAGGGAGAAGAATACGCAGTATTTT.

The chain combines TRBV10-3 with TRBJ2-1, with TRBD1 matching 9 bases. In germline, CDR1 is ENHRY, CDR2 SYGVKD. The CDR3 is 16 residues long. J lost 0 bases, V lost 3 bases, and 3 bases had no gene match. CDR3 nucleotide sequence: TGTGCCATCAGTGACCCGGGACAGGGCTCCTACAATGAGCAGTTCTTC. This sequence encodes CAISDPGQGSYNEQFF.

This clone was counted a single time. The J gene is TRBJ2-5, the V gene TRBV5-5, with no clear D. This CDR3 comprises 15 residues. CDR1 and CDR2 from the germline V gene are SGHKS and YYEKEE (reference sequence). V was clipped by 3 bases and J by 4 bases, with 16 bases between them. For the CDR3, the DNA is TGTGCCAGCAGCTCGCTACCGGGTGAGGTAGAGACCCAGTACTTC. This translates into CASSSLPGEVETQYF.

The genes are TRBV29-1 and TRBJ1-2; D may be TRBD1 (6 bases). This CDR3 contains 13 residues. Germline loops: CDR1 SQVTM, CDR2 ANQGSEA. V was shortened by 3 bases and J by 8 bases, with 16 bases between the two germline ends. The CDR3 bases are TGCAGCGTTGATACAGGGAGGGTTGGGGGCTACACCTTC. Translating gives CSVDTGRVGGYTF.

The chain employs TRBV28 and TRBJ1-5; tentative D call: TRBD1 (5 bases). The length of the CDR3 is 12 residues. CDR1 is MDHEN and CDR2 is SYDVKM in the germline V gene. Trimming removed 6 bases from V and 5 bases from J, with 8 bases in between. This CDR3 reads CASRQDYQPQHF. CDR3 nucleotide sequence: TGTGCCAGCAGACAGGATTATCAGCCCCAGCATTTT.

V and J are TRBV2 and TRBJ1-1, with D perhaps matching TRBD1 (6 bases). The germline CDR1 and CDR2 sequences are SNHLY and FYNNEI. V dropped 7 bases and J dropped 1 base, with 22 bases sitting between them. The CDR3 has 17 residues. The CDR3 coding sequence is TGTGCCAGCAACCCCAGGACAGTCCTTCCAGGGAACACTGAAGCTTTCTTT. It translates to CASNPRTVLPGNTEAFF.

The chain uses TRBV19 and TRBJ1-2, with D possibly being TRBD1 (5 bases). The V and J ends lost 3 bases and 7 bases respectively, with 27 bases between them. CDR3 length equals 18 residues. Germline V gene sequence: CDR1 LNHDA, CDR2 SQIVND (reference sequence). The CDR3 loop is CASSIAKGMNVLPAGYTF. CDR3 DNA: TGTGCCAGTAGTATCGCGAAGGGGATGAATGTCTTACCGGCTGGCTACACCTTC.

The V gene is TRBV15, the J gene TRBJ2-1; TRBD1 might be the D (6 bases). The V end lost 0 bases, the J end lost 8 bases, and 11 bases lay between the germline ends. Germline V lookup: CDR1 LNHNV, CDR2 YYDKDF (reference sequence). The CDR3 sequence is 14 residues long. This CDR3 is CATSRDRGGDEQFF. CDR3 bases: TGTGCCACCAGCAGAGATCGAGGGGGTGATGAGCAGTTCTTC.

This chain connects TRBV5-1 to TRBJ2-1, with 15 bases aligning to TRBD2. With V trimmed by 3 bases and J by 8 bases, 9 bases remained unmatched. In germline, CDR1 is SGHRS, CDR2 YFSETQ. CDR3 size: 17 residues. The CDR3 spells CASSSWTSGGAVDEQFF. CDR3 bases: TGCGCCAGCAGCTCCTGGACTAGCGGGGGGGCGGTTGATGAGCAGTTCTTC.

The J gene is TRBJ2-1, the V gene TRBV10-3; no firm D call. Germline V gives CDR1 ENHRY, CDR2 SYGVKD. The CDR3 contains 13 residues. Trimming removed 2 bases from V and 5 bases from J, with 7 bases in between. The CDR3 loop is CAISEEVDNEQFF. CDR3 in DNA: TGTGCCATCAGTGAGGAGGTGGACAATGAGCAGTTCTTC.

The rearrangement joins TRBV7-8 to TRBJ2-2, with D maybe TRBD2 (6 bases). CDR3 length: 15 residues. Looked up from germline, CDR1 is SGHVS and CDR2 is FQNEAQ. The ends were cut back, 4 bases at V and 5 bases at J, with 14 bases in the middle. In DNA, the CDR3 is TGTGCCAGCAGCTCCCGGGGAGGAGGGACCGGGGAGCTGTTTTTT. This codes for CASSSRGGGTGELFF.

The chain uses TRBV5-6 and TRBJ2-5; TRBD1 agrees at 7 bases. This CDR3 has 14 residues. Losses at the gene ends were 4 bases for V and 9 bases for J; bases not matched to a gene: 12. The V gene's germline CDR1 is SGHDT and CDR2 YYEEEE. The CDR3 protein is CASSIWGQWGSQYF. CDR3 in DNA: TGTGCCAGCAGCATCTGGGGACAGTGGGGATCCCAGTACTTC. Complete variable domain (other parts from reference TRBV5-6 and TRBJ2-5): DAGVTQSPTHLIKTRGQQVTLRCSPKSGHDTVSWYQQALGQGPQFIFQYYEEEERQRGNFPDRFSGHQFPNYSSELNVNALLLGDSALYLCASSIWGQWGSQYFGPGTRLLVL.

V gene TRBV12-3 or TRBV12-4 combines with J gene TRBJ1-5; D unclear. Trimming removed 3 bases at V and 4 bases at J, with 7 bases between. This CDR3 has 13 amino acids. CDR3 in DNA: TGTGCCAGCAGTTTTTCCCAAAATCAGCCCCAGCATTTT. This translates into CASSFSQNQPQHF.

This sequence joins TRBV3-1 (or the pseudogene TRBV3-2) and TRBJ1-6, with D perhaps matching TRBD1 (6 bases). From germline, CDR1 is LGHDT and CDR2 YNNKEL (reference sequence). V lost 4 bases, J lost 0 bases, and 10 bases lay in between. The CDR3 extends over 16 amino acids. CDR3 DNA sequence: TGTGCCAGCAGCCGCGGACAGATCTCCTATAATTCACCCCTCCACTTT. Its translation: CASSRGQISYNSPLHF.

This clone was found once. This rearrangement joins TRBV6-5 to TRBJ1-2, with D maybe TRBD1 (6 bases). Germline CDR1 MNHEY, CDR2 SVGAGI. V lost 4 bases, J lost 3 bases, and 18 bases lay in between. The CDR3 length is 16 residues. The CDR3 DNA reads TGTGCCAGCAGTTCTACACTTACAGGGTCTGACTATGGCTACACCTTC. This gives the protein CASSSTLTGSDYGYTF.

This chain uses TRBV27 with TRBJ2-3; TRBD2 matches 15 bases. CDR1 and CDR2 (germline): MNHEY, SMNVEV (reference sequence). CDR3 length: 16 residues. After removal of 5 bases from V and 10 bases from J, the junction contained 10 bases not matched to a gene. The CDR3 region has the DNA TGTGCCAGCAGTCCCCCGGGACTAGCGGGGGGCCACTCGCAGTATTTT. Translated: CASSPPGLAGGHSQYF.

The chain couples TRBV30 to TRBJ1-5; the match to TRBD1 covers 7 bases. The trim removed 1 base at V and 3 bases at J, leaving 3 bases unmatched. The germline V gene has CDR1 GTSNPN and CDR2 SVGIG (reference sequence). There are 14 residues in the CDR3. CDR3 nucleotides: TGTGCCTGGAGTGGGACAGGTCACAATCAGCCCCAGCATTTT. This sequence encodes CAWSGTGHNQPQHF.

The chain carries TRBV3-1 (or the pseudogene TRBV3-2) and TRBJ1-5, with D possibly matching TRBD1 (5 bases). V lost 1 base and J lost 6, with 13 bases in between. The CDR3 extends over 15 amino acids. The germline V gene encodes CDR1 LGHDT and CDR2 YNNKEL (reference sequence). The CDR3 coding sequence is TGTGCCAGCAGCCAAGGACGGGGGAGGGCTCAGCCCCAGCATTTT. It yields the protein CASSQGRGRAQPQHF.